The 5 T cell receptor beta chains reported below all come from one sample, sequenced in a study of OX40 agonist ivuxolimab in advanced cancers. The table came from immunoSEQ multiplex PCR; TCRdb's copy has only in-frame clones and leaves some out. Of approximately 60,000 clones listed, around 83% are singletons. The source material was CD4+ or CD8+ T cells sorted from blood, sampled in a trial of the OX40 agonist ivuxolimab. These receptors all stem from an adult with an advanced solid tumor such as melanoma, head and neck, liver or kidney cancer.

This chain uses TRBV7-9 with TRBJ1-5; TRBD1 aligns across 7 bases. V shed 4 bases, J shed 5 bases, and the junction held 5 bases outside the gene matches. This CDR3 has 14 amino acids. Germline V lookup: CDR1 SEHNR, CDR2 FQNEAQ (reference sequence). CDR3: CASSSQGPYQPQHF. The CDR3 DNA sequence: TGTGCCAGCAGCTCACAGGGGCCTTATCAGCCCCAGCATTTT.

V usage is TRBV7-2 and J usage is TRBJ2-1; 10 bases line up with TRBD1. Per germline, CDR1 SGHTA and CDR2 FQGNSA. The length of the CDR3 is 16 residues. Trimming cost V 0 bases and J 8 bases; bases outside gene matches: 7. CDR3 nucleotide sequence: TGTGCCAGCAGCTTAGCTAGACAGGGGGCGCGGGATGAGCAGTTCTTC. Protein sequence: CASSLARQGARDEQFF.

The CDR3: CASRRSWGTMAYEQYF. In DNA, the CDR3 is TGCGCCAGCCGGCGTTCCTGGGGCACTATGGCCTACGAGCAGTACTTC. This chain connects TRBV5-1 to TRBJ2-7; D may be TRBD1 (5 bases). The germline V gene encodes CDR1 SGHRS and CDR2 YFSETQ. V gave up 7 bases and J gave up 2 bases, with 22 bases separating them. The CDR3 is 16 amino acids.

The chain combines TRBV9 with TRBJ2-7; D unresolved. Per the germline V gene, CDR1 is SGDLS and CDR2 is YYNGEE. The CDR3 is 10 amino acids. V was trimmed by 5 bases and J by 7 bases, leaving 7 bases between them. The CDR3: CASSATEQYF. The CDR3 nucleotides read TGTGCCAGCAGTGCTACAGAGCAGTACTTC.

The chain links TRBV2 to TRBJ1-2, with 7 nucleotides matching TRBD1. Germline values: CDR1 SNHLY, CDR2 FYNNEI. This CDR3 has 14 residues. The V gene end was trimmed by 3 bases and the J gene end by 5 bases; junction bases not matched to a gene: 6. The CDR3 is CASSEQGGIYGYTF. The DNA of the CDR3 is TGTGCCAGCAGTGAGCAGGGGGGAATATATGGCTACACCTTC.